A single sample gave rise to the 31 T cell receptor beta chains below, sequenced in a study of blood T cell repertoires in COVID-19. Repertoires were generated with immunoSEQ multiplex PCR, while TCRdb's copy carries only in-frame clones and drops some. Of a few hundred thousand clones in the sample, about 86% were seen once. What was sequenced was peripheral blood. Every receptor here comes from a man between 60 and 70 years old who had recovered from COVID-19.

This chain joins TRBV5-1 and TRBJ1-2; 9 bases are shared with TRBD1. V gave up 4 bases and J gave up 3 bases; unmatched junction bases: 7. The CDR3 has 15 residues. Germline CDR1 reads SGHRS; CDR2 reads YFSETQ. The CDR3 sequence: CASSDPGQGDYGYTF. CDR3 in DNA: TGCGCCAGCAGCGACCCGGGACAGGGAGACTATGGCTACACCTTC. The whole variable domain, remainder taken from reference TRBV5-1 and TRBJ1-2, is KAGVTQTPRYLIKTRGQQVTLSCSPISGHRSVSWYQQTPGQGLQFLFEYFSETQRNKGNFPGRFSGRQFSNSRSEMNVSTLELGDSALYLCASSDPGQGDYGYTFGSGTRLTVV.

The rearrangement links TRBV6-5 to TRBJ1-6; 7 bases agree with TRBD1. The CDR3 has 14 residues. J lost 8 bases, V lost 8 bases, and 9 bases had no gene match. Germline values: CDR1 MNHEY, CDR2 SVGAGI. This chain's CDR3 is CASPKGRGYSPLHF. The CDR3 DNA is TGTGCCAGCCCTAAAGGCAGGGGGTATTCACCCCTCCACTTT.

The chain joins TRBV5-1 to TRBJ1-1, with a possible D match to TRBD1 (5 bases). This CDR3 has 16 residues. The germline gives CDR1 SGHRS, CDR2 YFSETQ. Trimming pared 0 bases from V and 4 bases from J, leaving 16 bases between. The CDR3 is CASSLAGGGWTTEAFF. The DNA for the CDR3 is TGCGCCAGCAGCTTGGCCGGCGGGGGATGGACCACTGAAGCTTTCTTT.

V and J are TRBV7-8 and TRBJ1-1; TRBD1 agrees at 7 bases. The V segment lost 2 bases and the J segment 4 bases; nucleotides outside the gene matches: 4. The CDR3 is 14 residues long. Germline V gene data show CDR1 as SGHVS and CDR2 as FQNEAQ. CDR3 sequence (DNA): TGTGCCAGCAGCTTAAAGACAGGGACCACTGAAGCTTTCTTT. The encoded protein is CASSLKTGTTEAFF.

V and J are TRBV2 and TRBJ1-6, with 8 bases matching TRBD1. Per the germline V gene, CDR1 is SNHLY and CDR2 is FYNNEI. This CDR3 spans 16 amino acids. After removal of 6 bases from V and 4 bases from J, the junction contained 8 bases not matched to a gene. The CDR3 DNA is TGTGCCAGCAGGGGAACAGGGGGACGGTATAATTCACCCCTCCACTTT. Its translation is CASRGTGGRYNSPLHF.

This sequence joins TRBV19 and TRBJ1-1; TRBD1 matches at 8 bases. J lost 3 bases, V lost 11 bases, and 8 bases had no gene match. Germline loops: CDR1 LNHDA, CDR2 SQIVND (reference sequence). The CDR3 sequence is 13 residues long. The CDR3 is CASDRGLDTEAFF. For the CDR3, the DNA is TGTGCCTCCGACAGGGGTTTGGACACTGAAGCTTTCTTT.

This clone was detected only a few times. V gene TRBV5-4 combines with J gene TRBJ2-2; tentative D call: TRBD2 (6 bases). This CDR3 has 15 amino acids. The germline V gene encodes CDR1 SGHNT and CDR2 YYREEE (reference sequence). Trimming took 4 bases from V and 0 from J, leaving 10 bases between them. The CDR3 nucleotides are TGTGCCAGCAGCCACCGGGGGTCGAACACCGGGGAGCTGTTTTTT. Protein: CASSHRGSNTGELFF.

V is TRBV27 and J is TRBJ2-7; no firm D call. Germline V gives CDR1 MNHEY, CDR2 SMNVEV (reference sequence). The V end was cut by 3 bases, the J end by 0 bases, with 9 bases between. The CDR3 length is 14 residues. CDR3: CASSFERSSYEQYF. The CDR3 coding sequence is TGTGCCAGCAGTTTTGAGAGGAGCTCCTACGAGCAGTACTTC.

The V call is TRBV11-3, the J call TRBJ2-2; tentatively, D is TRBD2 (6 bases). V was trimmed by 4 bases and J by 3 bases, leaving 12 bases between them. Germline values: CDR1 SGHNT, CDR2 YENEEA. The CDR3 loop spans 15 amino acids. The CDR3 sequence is CASSWDFSDTGELFF. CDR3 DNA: TGTGCCAGCAGCTGGGACTTCTCGGACACCGGGGAGCTGTTTTTT.

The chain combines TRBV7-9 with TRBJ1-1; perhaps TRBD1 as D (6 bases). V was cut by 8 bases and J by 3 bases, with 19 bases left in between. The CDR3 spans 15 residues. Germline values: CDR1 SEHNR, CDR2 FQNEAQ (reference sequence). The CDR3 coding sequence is TGTGCCAGCGCCCCGGGGCAGGGGTGGGACACTGAAGCTTTCTTT. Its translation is CASAPGQGWDTEAFF.

CDR3: CASSFRTGSRNQPQHF. DNA of the CDR3: TGTGCCAGCAGCTTCCGGACAGGTTCCCGCAATCAGCCCCAGCATTTT. The V gene is TRBV5-6, the J gene TRBJ1-5, with 7 positions matching TRBD1. V was pared by 2 bases and J by 2 bases, with 7 bases of the junction left unmatched. The V gene's germline CDR1 is SGHDT and CDR2 YYEEEE. The CDR3 loop spans 16 amino acids.

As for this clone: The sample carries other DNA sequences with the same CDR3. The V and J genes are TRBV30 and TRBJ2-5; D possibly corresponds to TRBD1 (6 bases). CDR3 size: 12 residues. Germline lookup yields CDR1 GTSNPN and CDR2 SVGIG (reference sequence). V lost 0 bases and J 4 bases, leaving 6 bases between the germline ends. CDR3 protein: CAWSVQGETQYF. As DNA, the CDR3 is TGTGCCTGGAGTGTACAGGGAGAGACCCAGTACTTC.

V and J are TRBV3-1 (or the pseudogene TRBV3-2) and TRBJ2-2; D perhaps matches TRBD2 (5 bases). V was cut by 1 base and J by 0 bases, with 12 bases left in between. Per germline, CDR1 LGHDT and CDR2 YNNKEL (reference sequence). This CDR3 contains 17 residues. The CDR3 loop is CASSQGAGLANTGELFF. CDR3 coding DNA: TGTGCCAGCAGCCAAGGGGCTGGACTCGCGAACACCGGGGAGCTGTTTTTT.

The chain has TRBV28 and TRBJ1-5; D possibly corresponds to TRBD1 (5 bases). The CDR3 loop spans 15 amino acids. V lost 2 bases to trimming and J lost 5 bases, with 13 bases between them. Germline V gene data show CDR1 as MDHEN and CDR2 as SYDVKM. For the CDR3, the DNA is TGTGCCAGCAGTTTAGGGGGGGTTCCAGATCAGCCCCAGCATTTT. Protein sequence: CASSLGGVPDQPQHF.

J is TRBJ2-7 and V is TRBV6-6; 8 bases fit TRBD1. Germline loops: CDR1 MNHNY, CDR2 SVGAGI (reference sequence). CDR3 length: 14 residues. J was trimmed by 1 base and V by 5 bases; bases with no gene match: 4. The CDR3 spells CASSPRQGSYEQYF. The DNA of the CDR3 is TGTGCCAGCAGTCCCCGACAGGGGTCCTACGAGCAGTACTTC.

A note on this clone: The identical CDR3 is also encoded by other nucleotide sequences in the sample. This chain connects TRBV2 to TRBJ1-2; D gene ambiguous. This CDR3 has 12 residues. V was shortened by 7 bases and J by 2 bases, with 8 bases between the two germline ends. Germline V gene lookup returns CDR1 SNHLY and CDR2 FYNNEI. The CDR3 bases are TGTGCCAGCACAGGCGACAACTATGGCTACACCTTC. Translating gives CASTGDNYGYTF.

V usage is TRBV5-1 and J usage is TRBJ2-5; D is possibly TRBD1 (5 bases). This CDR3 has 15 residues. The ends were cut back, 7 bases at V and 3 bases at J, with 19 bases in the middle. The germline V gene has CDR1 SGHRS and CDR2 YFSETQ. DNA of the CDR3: TGCGCCAGCGGCCCATTTCCGGGCAGGGAAGAGACCCAGTACTTC. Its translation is CASGPFPGREETQYF.

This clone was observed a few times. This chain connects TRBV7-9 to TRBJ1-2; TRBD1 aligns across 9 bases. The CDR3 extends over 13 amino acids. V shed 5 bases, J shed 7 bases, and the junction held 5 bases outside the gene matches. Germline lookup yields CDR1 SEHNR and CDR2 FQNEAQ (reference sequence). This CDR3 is CASSLRTGAGYTF. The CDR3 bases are TGTGCCAGCAGCCTCAGGACAGGGGCTGGCTACACCTTC.

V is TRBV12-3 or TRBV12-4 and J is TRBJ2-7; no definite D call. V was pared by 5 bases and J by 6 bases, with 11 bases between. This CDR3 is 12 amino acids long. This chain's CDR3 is CASSLPSLEQYF. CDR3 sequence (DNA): TGTGCCAGCAGTCTCCCTTCTCTCGAGCAGTACTTC.

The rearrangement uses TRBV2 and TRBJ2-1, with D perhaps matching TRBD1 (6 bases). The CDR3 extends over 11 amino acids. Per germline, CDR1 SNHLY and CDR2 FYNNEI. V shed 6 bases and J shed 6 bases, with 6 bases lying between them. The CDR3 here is CASSRGNEQFF. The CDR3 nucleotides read TGTGCCAGCAGCAGGGGCAATGAGCAGTTCTTC.

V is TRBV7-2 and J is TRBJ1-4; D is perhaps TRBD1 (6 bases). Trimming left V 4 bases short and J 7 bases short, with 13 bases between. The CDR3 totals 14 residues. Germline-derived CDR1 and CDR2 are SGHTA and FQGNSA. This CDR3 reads CASSSTGGPEKLFF. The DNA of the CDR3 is TGTGCCAGCAGCTCGACGGGGGGGCCTGAAAAACTGTTTTTT.

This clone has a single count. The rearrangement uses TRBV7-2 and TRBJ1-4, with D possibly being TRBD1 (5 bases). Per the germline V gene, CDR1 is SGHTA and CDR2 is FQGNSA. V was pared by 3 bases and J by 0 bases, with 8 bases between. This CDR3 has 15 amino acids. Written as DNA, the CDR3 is TGTGCCAGCAGCTTCCAGGGCGCAACTAATGAAAAACTGTTTTTT. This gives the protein CASSFQGATNEKLFF.

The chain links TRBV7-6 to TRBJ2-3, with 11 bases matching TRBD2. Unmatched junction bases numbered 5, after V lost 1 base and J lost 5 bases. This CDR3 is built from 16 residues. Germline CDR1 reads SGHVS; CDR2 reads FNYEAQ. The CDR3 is CASSLELAGGRDTQYF. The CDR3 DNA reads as TGTGCCAGCAGCTTAGAGTTAGCGGGAGGGAGAGATACGCAGTATTTT.

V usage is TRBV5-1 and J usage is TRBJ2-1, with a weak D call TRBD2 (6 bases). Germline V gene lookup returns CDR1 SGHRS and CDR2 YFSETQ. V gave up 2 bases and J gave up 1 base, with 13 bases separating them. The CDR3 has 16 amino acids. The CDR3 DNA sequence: TGCGCCAGCAGCTTAGTTGGGAGGCTTTCCTACAATGAGCAGTTCTTC. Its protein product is CASSLVGRLSYNEQFF.

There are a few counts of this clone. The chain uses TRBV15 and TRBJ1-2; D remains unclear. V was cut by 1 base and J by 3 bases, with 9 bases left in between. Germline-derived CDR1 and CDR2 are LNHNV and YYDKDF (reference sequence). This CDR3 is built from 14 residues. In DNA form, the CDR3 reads TGTGCCACCAGCAGAGGAACGGTTTACTATGGCTACACCTTC. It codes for CATSRGTVYYGYTF.

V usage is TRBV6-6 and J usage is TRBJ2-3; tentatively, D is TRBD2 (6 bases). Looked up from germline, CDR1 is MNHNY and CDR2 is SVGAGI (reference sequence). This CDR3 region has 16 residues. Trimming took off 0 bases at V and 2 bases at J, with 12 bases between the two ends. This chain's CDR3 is CASSYSHSGDTDTQYF. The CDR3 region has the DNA TGTGCCAGCAGTTACTCCCATTCGGGGGACACAGATACGCAGTATTTT.

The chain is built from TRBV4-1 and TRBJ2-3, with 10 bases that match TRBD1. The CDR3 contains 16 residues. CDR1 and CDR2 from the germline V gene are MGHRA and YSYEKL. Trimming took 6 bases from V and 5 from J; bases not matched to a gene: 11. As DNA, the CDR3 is TGCGCCAGCAGTCGTACTGACAGGGGGCAGGAAGATACGCAGTATTTT. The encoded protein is CASSRTDRGQEDTQYF.

CDR3 protein: CASSISRAPEQFF. As DNA, the CDR3 is TGTGCCAGTAGTATAAGTAGAGCGCCTGAGCAGTTCTTC. The V gene is TRBV19, the J gene TRBJ2-1, with D hard to call. CDR3 size: 13 residues. CDR1 is LNHDA, CDR2 SQIVND, per germline (reference sequence). Trimming cost V 2 bases and J 9 bases, with 11 bases left between them. Full variable domain (outside the CDR3, taken from reference TRBV19 and TRBJ2-1): DGGITQSPKYLFRKEGQNVTLSCEQNLNHDAMYWYRQDPGQGLRLIYYSQIVNDFQKGDIAEGYSVSREKKESFPLTVTSAQKNPTAFYLCASSISRAPEQFFGPGTRLTVL.

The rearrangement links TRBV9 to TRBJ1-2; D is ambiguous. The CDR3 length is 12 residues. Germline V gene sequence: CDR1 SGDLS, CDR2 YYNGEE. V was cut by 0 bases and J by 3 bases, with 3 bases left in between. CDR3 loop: CASSVAHYGYTF. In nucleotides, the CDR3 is TGTGCCAGCAGCGTAGCTCACTATGGCTACACCTTC.

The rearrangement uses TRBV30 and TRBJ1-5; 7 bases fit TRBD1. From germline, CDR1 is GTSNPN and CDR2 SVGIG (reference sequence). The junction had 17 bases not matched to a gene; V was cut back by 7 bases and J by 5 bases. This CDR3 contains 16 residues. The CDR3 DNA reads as TGTGCCTACTCCCCCTATTCTACAGGGGACGATCAGCCCCAGCATTTT. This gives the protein CAYSPYSTGDDQPQHF.

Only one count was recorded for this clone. As DNA, the CDR3 is TGTGCCAGCAGCCGGGACAGGGGGAATCAGCCCCAGCATTTT. Translation: CASSRDRGNQPQHF. The chain is built from TRBV6-5 and TRBJ1-5; TRBD1 matches at 11 bases. The CDR3 totals 14 residues. V shed 6 bases and J 4 bases; nucleotides not matched to a gene: 2. Germline lookup yields CDR1 MNHEY and CDR2 SVGAGI.